This entry concerns a single TCR beta chain. No antigen is known for it. These data belong to a study of cytomegalovirus exposure and HLA in healthy donors. The study's findings and limits: Specific recognition of CMV antigens was confirmed in vitro for a few chains (all CMV-associated).

This CDR3 contains 15 residues. Germline lookup yields CDR1 LNHNV and CDR2 YYDKDF (reference sequence). Trimming removed 1 base from V and 0 bases from J, with 9 bases in between. The PCR employed 60 Vbeta primers together with 13 Jbeta primers. Clones were read by immunoSEQ multiplex PCR, and TCRdb kept only the in-frame ones, dropping some. Among over 45,000 clones listed, around 85% were seen once. Specimen: PBMCs. The V call is TRBV15, the J call TRBJ1-1; D ambiguous. The TCR was taken from a boy aged 5-17 years in good health and CMV-seropositive. CDR3 nucleotide sequence: TGTGCCACCAGCAGAGGGGGAGGGCTGAACACTGAAGCTTTCTTT. Translation: CATSRGGGLNTEAFF.